The source of this TCR beta chain is a study of T cell changes during pregnancy in multiple sclerosis. The V gene's germline CDR1 is SNHLY and CDR2 FYNNEI. The CDR3 totals 13 residues. Trimming shortened V by 7 bases and J by 1 base, and 11 bases separated the two germline ends. Repertoires were generated with immunoSEQ multiplex PCR, while TCRdb's copy carries only in-frame clones and drops some. Here the sample spans tens of thousands of clones, over 75% being singletons. By share, this clone counts as medium-sized. The sequencing here drew on CD8+ T cells from peripheral blood mononuclear cells, taken in the first trimester of pregnancy. This chain connects TRBV2 to TRBJ2-7, with D possibly matching TRBD2 (6 bases). The source is a female donor with multiple sclerosis, enrolled in a pregnancy study. The CDR3 here is CASTLADSYEQYF. As DNA, the CDR3 is TGTGCCAGCACCTTAGCGGATTCCTACGAGCAGTACTTC.